Sequencing of this T cell receptor beta chain was carried out in a study of tumour-infiltrating T cells in Burkitt lymphoma. Sequencing used immunoSEQ multiplex PCR; TCRdb keeps in-frame clones, though not all of them. The table lists 15,000 to 20,000 clones, about 80% of them singletons. J gave up 6 bases and V 3 bases, and 9 bases lay outside the gene matches. Germline values: CDR1 SGHTA, CDR2 FQGNSA. CDR3 length equals 16 residues. This chain uses TRBV7-2 with TRBJ2-7, with 12 bases lining up with TRBD2. The receptor was isolated from a human donor with diffuse large B-cell lymphoma. The sample taken for sequencing was tumor tissue. CDR3 sequence reads: CASSFYPSGGESEQYF. The CDR3 bases are TGTGCCAGCAGCTTTTATCCTAGCGGGGGGGAGAGCGAGCAGTACTTC.